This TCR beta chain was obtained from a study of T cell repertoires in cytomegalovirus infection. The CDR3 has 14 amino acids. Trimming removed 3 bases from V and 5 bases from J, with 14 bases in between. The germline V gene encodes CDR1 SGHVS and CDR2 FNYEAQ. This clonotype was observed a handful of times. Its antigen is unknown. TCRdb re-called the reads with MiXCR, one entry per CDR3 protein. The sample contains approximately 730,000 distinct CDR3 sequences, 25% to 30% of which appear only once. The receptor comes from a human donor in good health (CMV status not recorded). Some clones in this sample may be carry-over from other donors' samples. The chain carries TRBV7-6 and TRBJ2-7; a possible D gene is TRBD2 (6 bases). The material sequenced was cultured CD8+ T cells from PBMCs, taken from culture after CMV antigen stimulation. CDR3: CASSLKGGMHEQYF. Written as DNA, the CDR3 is TGTGCCAGCAGCTTGAAGGGCGGGATGCACGAGCAGTACTTC. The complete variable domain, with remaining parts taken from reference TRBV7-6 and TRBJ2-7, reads GAGVSQSPRYKVTKRGQDVALRCDPISGHVSLYWYRQALGQGPEFLTYFNYEAQQDKSGLPNDRFSAERPEGSISTLTIQRTEQRDSAMYRCASSLKGGMHEQYFGPGTRLTVT.